Listed below are T cell receptor beta chains from one sample, sequenced in a study of T cells in Graves' hyperthyroidism and ophthalmopathy. Each CDR3 protein gets one entry after TCRdb re-called the multiplex PCR reads with MiXCR. Of more than 500,000 distinct CDR3 sequences listed, more than 45% were seen once; the top ten hold roughly 20%. Sequences were obtained from peripheral blood or thyroid tissue (not recorded which). All receptors come from an adult woman with Graves' disease, either hyperthyroidism or ophthalmopathy (not recorded which). Each CDR3 is given with its conserved first and last residue. The order of the fields is CDR3 protein, CDR3 DNA, J gene, V gene, D gene, clone size. The D gene is left open where the match is weak. Not every row has a clone size; where given, it reads once, few, many or a size class.

CDR3 protein: CSARDFGETQYF
CDR3 DNA: TGCAGTGCTAGAGACTTTGGAGAGACCCAGTACTTC
J gene: TRBJ2-5
V gene: TRBV20-1
D gene: .
clone size: many

CDR3 protein: CATLGQNYGYTF
CDR3 DNA: TGTGCCACCTTGGGACAGAACTATGGCTACACCTTC
J gene: TRBJ1-2
V gene: TRBV10-3
D gene: TRBD1
clone size: .

CDR3 protein: CASSANPGTLEKLFF
CDR3 DNA: TGTGCCAGCAGCGCTAACCCCGGGACACTAGAAAAACTGTTTTTT
J gene: TRBJ1-4
V gene: TRBV2
D gene: .
clone size: many

CDR3 protein: CASSETGGANSPLHF
CDR3 DNA: TGTGCCAGCAGCGAGACAGGGGGGGCCAATTCACCCCTCCACTTT
J gene: TRBJ1-6
V gene: TRBV9
D gene: TRBD1
clone size: .

CDR3 protein: CASSFQRANEKLFF
CDR3 DNA: TGTGCCAGCAGTTTTCAAAGAGCTAATGAAAAACTGTTTTTT
J gene: TRBJ1-4
V gene: TRBV28
D gene: .
clone size: few

CDR3 protein: CASTPTVAAYEQYF
CDR3 DNA: TGTGCCAGCACCCCGACAGTAGCCGCCTACGAGCAGTACTTC
J gene: TRBJ2-7
V gene: TRBV7-9
D gene: .
clone size: .

CDR3 protein: CSQEASGRQETQYF
CDR3 DNA: TGCAGTCAGGAGGCTAGCGGGCGCCAAGAGACCCAGTACTTC
J gene: TRBJ2-5
V gene: TRBV20-1
D gene: TRBD2
clone size: many

CDR3 protein: CASPPLGRGQETQYF
CDR3 DNA: TGTGCCAGCCCCCCCTTGGGCAGGGGGCAAGAGACCCAGTACTTC
J gene: TRBJ2-5
V gene: TRBV2
D gene: TRBD1
clone size: .

CDR3 protein: CASSLTGSGRKETQYF
CDR3 DNA: TGTGCCAGCAGTCTGACAGGTAGCGGGAGAAAAGAGACCCAGTACTTC
J gene: TRBJ2-5
V gene: TRBV12-3/TRBV12-4
D gene: TRBD2
clone size: .

CDR3 protein: CASSWDAGANVLTF
CDR3 DNA: TGCGCCAGCAGCTGGGACGCTGGGGCCAACGTCCTGACTTTC
J gene: TRBJ2-6
V gene: TRBV5-1
D gene: .
clone size: many

CDR3 protein: CASSLEGLGSGANVLTF
CDR3 DNA: TGTGCCAGCAGTTTAGAAGGGTTAGGCTCTGGGGCCAACGTCCTGACTTTC
J gene: TRBJ2-6
V gene: TRBV27
D gene: .
clone size: .

CDR3 protein: CASSELGTTNEKLFF
CDR3 DNA: TGTGCCAGCAGTGAACTTGGGACAACTAATGAAAAACTGTTTTTT
J gene: TRBJ1-4
V gene: TRBV2
D gene: .
clone size: many

CDR3 protein: CASRRYKETYEQYF
CDR3 DNA: TGCGCCAGCAGACGATACAAGGAAACCTACGAGCAGTACTTC
J gene: TRBJ2-7
V gene: TRBV4-1
D gene: .
clone size: many

CDR3 protein: CSAGGAGVIGELFF
CDR3 DNA: TGCAGTGCTGGCGGGGCAGGGGTGATCGGGGAGCTGTTTTTT
J gene: TRBJ2-2
V gene: TRBV20-1
D gene: .
clone size: many

CDR3 protein: CASSGGSLSNTIYF
CDR3 DNA: TGCGCCAGCAGTGGAGGCAGCTTAAGTAACACCATATATTTT
J gene: TRBJ1-3
V gene: TRBV10-2
D gene: .
clone size: .

CDR3 protein: CTSIGEGTRNTEASF
CDR3 DNA: TGCACCAGCATAGGGGAGGGTACGAGGAACACTGAAGCTTCCTTT
J gene: TRBJ1-1
V gene: TRBV5-1
D gene: .
clone size: .

CDR3 protein: CASSEERGRYEQYF
CDR3 DNA: TGTGCCAGCAGTGAAGAGCGGGGGCGCTACGAGCAGTACTTC
J gene: TRBJ2-7
V gene: TRBV2
D gene: TRBD2
clone size: many

CDR3 protein: CASSLMSSAPEAFF
CDR3 DNA: TGTGCCAGCAGCTTAATGAGTTCAGCTCCTGAAGCTTTCTTT
J gene: TRBJ1-1
V gene: TRBV7-8
D gene: .
clone size: many

CDR3 protein: CASSLGINRGTETQYF
CDR3 DNA: TGTGCCAGCAGCTTAGGAATAAACAGGGGGACTGAGACCCAGTACTTC
J gene: TRBJ2-5
V gene: TRBV7-2
D gene: TRBD1
clone size: .

CDR3 protein: CATSRGTGKETQYF
CDR3 DNA: TGTGCCACCAGCAGAGGCACAGGAAAAGAGACCCAGTACTTC
J gene: TRBJ2-5
V gene: TRBV15
D gene: .
clone size: .

CDR3 protein: CSAFQTSSETQYF
CDR3 DNA: TGCAGTGCTTTCCAGACTAGTTCGGAGACCCAGTACTTC
J gene: TRBJ2-5
V gene: TRBV20-1
D gene: .
clone size: many

CDR3 protein: CASSLVAREKLFF
CDR3 DNA: TGTGCCAGCAGCTTGGTGGCTAGAGAAAAACTGTTTTTT
J gene: TRBJ1-4
V gene: TRBV7-9
D gene: .
clone size: many

CDR3 protein: CASSLDSTGTAFF
CDR3 DNA: TGTGCCAGCAGCCTGGACTCCACAGGGACAGCTTTCTTT
J gene: TRBJ1-1
V gene: TRBV7-2
D gene: .
clone size: .

CDR3 protein: CAISDNVLTF
CDR3 DNA: TGTGCCATCTCCGACAACGTCCTGACTTTC
J gene: TRBJ2-6
V gene: TRBV10-3
D gene: .
clone size: .

CDR3 protein: CASSGTGKETQYF
CDR3 DNA: TGTGCCAGCAGCGGCACAGGGAAGGAGACCCAGTACTTC
J gene: TRBJ2-5
V gene: TRBV7-3
D gene: .
clone size: few

CDR3 protein: CAQRTHSIRPEGSPYEQYF
CDR3 DNA: TGTGCCCAACGCACCCACAGCATCCGACCCGAGGGATCGCCTTACGAGCAGTACTTC
J gene: TRBJ2-7
V gene: TRBV2
D gene: .
clone size: many

CDR3 protein: CASSPGQGGHQPQHF
CDR3 DNA: TGTGCCAGCAGCCCTGGACAGGGCGGTCATCAGCCCCAGCATTTT
J gene: TRBJ1-5
V gene: TRBV12-3/TRBV12-4
D gene: TRBD1
clone size: many

CDR3 protein: CASSQETGTGKYEQYF
CDR3 DNA: TGTGCCAGCAGCCAAGAAACAGGGACAGGGAAGTACGAGCAGTACTTC
J gene: TRBJ2-7
V gene: TRBV4-2
D gene: TRBD1
clone size: many

CDR3 protein: CASSLSGSGARNTEAFF
CDR3 DNA: TGTGCCAGCAGCTTATCCGGGTCAGGGGCGCGGAACACTGAAGCTTTCTTT
J gene: TRBJ1-1
V gene: TRBV7-2
D gene: .
clone size: .

CDR3 protein: CASSYSTEGRNTIYF
CDR3 DNA: TGTGCCAGCAGTTACTCGACCGAGGGAAGGAACACCATATATTTT
J gene: TRBJ1-3
V gene: TRBV7-6
D gene: .
clone size: .

CDR3 protein: CATSSARLVYEQYF
CDR3 DNA: TGTGCCACCAGCAGCGCTAGACTAGTCTACGAGCAGTACTTC
J gene: TRBJ2-7
V gene: TRBV15
D gene: .
clone size: few

CDR3 protein: CASKRQGGTEAFF
CDR3 DNA: TGTGCCAGCAAAAGACAGGGAGGCACTGAAGCTTTCTTT
J gene: TRBJ1-1
V gene: TRBV27
D gene: TRBD1
clone size: many

CDR3 protein: CASSLEALSGANVLTF
CDR3 DNA: TGCGCCAGCAGCTTGGAAGCCCTCTCTGGGGCCAACGTCCTGACTTTC
J gene: TRBJ2-6
V gene: TRBV5-1
D gene: .
clone size: many